These T cell receptor beta chains were read from a single sample in a study of blood T cell repertoires in COVID-19. TCRdb's table, derived via immunoSEQ multiplex PCR, lists solely in-frame clones and lacks some. The top ten clones hold about 0.6% of a sample with some 75,000 clones, around 89% of them seen once. The sequenced sample consisted of peripheral blood. The source is a man aged 60 to 69 with acute or convalescent COVID-19. Each CDR3 is given with its conserved first and last residue. The order of the fields is CDR3 DNA, CDR3 protein, clone size, V gene, D gene, J gene. The D gene is left open where the match is weak. Clone size is not always given. Where it is, it says once, few, many or a class for expanded clones.

TGTGCCATCAGCCAGGGTTTGGGCTATGGCTACACCTTC | CAISQGLGYGYTF | few | TRBV10-3 | NA | TRBJ1-2
TGTGCCAGCTCACCGCTAGCGGGAAGCGTCGAGCAGTACTTC | CASSPLAGSVEQYF | NA | TRBV18 | TRBD2 | TRBJ2-7
TGCGCCAGCAGCTTGGTTAGCGGGGGAACAGATACGCAGTATTTT | CASSLVSGGTDTQYF | NA | TRBV5-1 | TRBD2 | TRBJ2-3
TGTGCCAGCAGTTTATATAGAAACTACGAGCAGTACTTC | CASSLYRNYEQYF | NA | TRBV27 | NA | TRBJ2-7
TGCGCCAGCAGCCAAATCTTAATCGCCAAAAACATTCAGTACTTC | CASSQILIAKNIQYF | NA | TRBV4-1 | NA | TRBJ2-4
TGTGCCAGCTGGACAGGGTCCAATCAGCCCCAGCATTTT | CASWTGSNQPQHF | NA | TRBV6-5 | TRBD1 | TRBJ1-5
TGTGCCACCAGTGACGCGAACCCTGGGGCCAACGTCCTGACTTTC | CATSDANPGANVLTF | NA | TRBV24-1 | NA | TRBJ2-6
TGTGCCAGCAGTGAAGAGAGAGGAGGGACAGATACGCAGTATTTT | CASSEERGGTDTQYF | NA | TRBV6-1 | NA | TRBJ2-3
TGTGCCAGCAGTCCCCGGACAGGGCCCTATGGCTACACCTTC | CASSPRTGPYGYTF | NA | TRBV6-5 | TRBD1 | TRBJ1-2
TGTGCCAGCAGCCCAGGCGCGGGGGGGCCCGTGCCCTCGGCCAAAAACATTCAGTACTTC | CASSPGAGGPVPSAKNIQYF | few | TRBV13 | TRBD2 | TRBJ2-4
TGTGCCAGCAGCCAATTACTCATGGGCGTTATTGGCAATTCACCCCTCCACTTT | CASSQLLMGVIGNSPLHF | NA | TRBV3-1/TRBV3-2 | NA | TRBJ1-6
TGTGCTAGTGGCCTCCCCGGGACAGGGGGCTCCTACGAGCAGTACTTC | CASGLPGTGGSYEQYF | NA | TRBV12-5 | TRBD1 | TRBJ2-7
TGTGCCAGCAGTTACCTAGACAGGGGAGGAGGGCAGCCCCAGCATTTT | CASSYLDRGGGQPQHF | NA | TRBV6-2/TRBV6-3 | TRBD1 | TRBJ1-5
TGTGCCAGCTCCCCGGAGACAGTCTATGGCTACACCTTC | CASSPETVYGYTF | NA | TRBV18 | NA | TRBJ1-2
TGTGCCAGCAGCCCGATGGGGGGGATAGGTCAGCCCCAGCATTTT | CASSPMGGIGQPQHF | NA | TRBV6-5 | NA | TRBJ1-5
TGTGCCAGCAGCGCACCGGGACAGGGGGCTTCCTACGAGCAGTACTTC | CASSAPGQGASYEQYF | few | TRBV7-9 | TRBD1 | TRBJ2-7
TGTGCCAGCAGCTCAAAGCCCAATCAGCCCCAGCATTTT | CASSSKPNQPQHF | NA | TRBV11-2 | NA | TRBJ1-5
TGTGCCGCACGACAGGGCCTGGTTTCCTACGAGCAGTACTTC | CAARQGLVSYEQYF | NA | TRBV10-3 | TRBD1 | TRBJ2-7
TGCAGCGCCGCCGAGGGGGCGACTAATGAAAAACTGTTTTTT | CSAAEGATNEKLFF | NA | TRBV29-1 | TRBD1 | TRBJ1-4
TGTGCCAGCAGCTTACTAGGGAGGGATAGCGGGGTTTTCACAGATACGCAGTATTTT | CASSLLGRDSGVFTDTQYF | NA | TRBV7-2 | TRBD2 | TRBJ2-3
TGCGCCAGCAGCTTGGCCAGCGAGCAGTACTTC | CASSLASEQYF | once | TRBV5-1 | NA | TRBJ2-7
TGTGCCAGCAGCATTTATCAAGGAGGTGAGCAGTTCTTC | CASSIYQGGEQFF | once | TRBV5-4 | NA | TRBJ2-1
TGTGCCAGCAGTTGGCAGGGTGGGGAAAAACTGTTTTTT | CASSWQGGEKLFF | once | TRBV12-3/TRBV12-4 | NA | TRBJ1-4
TGTGCCAGCAGCCAGGTAGGGGGGAACACTGAAGCTTTCTTT | CASSQVGGNTEAFF | NA | TRBV3-1/TRBV3-2 | NA | TRBJ1-1
TGTGCCAGCAGCCAACCGGGACACGCTCAAGAGACCCAGTACTTC | CASSQPGHAQETQYF | NA | TRBV14 | NA | TRBJ2-5
TGTGCCAGCAGCCAAGGATCCCACTCCGACTATGGCTACACCTTC | CASSQGSHSDYGYTF | NA | TRBV3-1/TRBV3-2 | NA | TRBJ1-2
TGTGCCAGCAACGGACTAGCGGGAACCTACGAGCAGTACTTC | CASNGLAGTYEQYF | NA | TRBV6-5 | TRBD2 | TRBJ2-7
TGTGCCAGCAGCCCACTGGGACTAGCGGGAGGGGTGGACTACGAGCAGTACTTC | CASSPLGLAGGVDYEQYF | few | TRBV7-6 | TRBD2 | TRBJ2-7
TGTGCCAGCAGGCAGGGGGGCAATTCCTACGAGCAGTACTTC | CASRQGGNSYEQYF | NA | TRBV2 | NA | TRBJ2-7
TGTGCCAGCAGCTCGCGGACTAGCGGGATCCTGGGCGATGAGCAGTTCTTC | CASSSRTSGILGDEQFF | NA | TRBV3-1/TRBV3-2 | TRBD2 | TRBJ2-1
TGTGCCACCAGTGATTTCGGATTGGGACAAACTATCACCGGGGAGCTGTTTTTT | CATSDFGLGQTITGELFF | NA | TRBV24-1 | NA | TRBJ2-2
TGTGCCAGCAGCTTGCTAGGGAGTGAGTCACCCCTCCACTTT | CASSLLGSESPLHF | NA | TRBV5-6 | NA | TRBJ1-6
TGCAGTGCTAGTTCCGGATCTAGGGGCGAGCAGTACTTC | CSASSGSRGEQYF | few | TRBV20-1 | NA | TRBJ2-7
TGTGCCAGCAGTGAAGCTCGGTGGACTCTTGGGGGGAAGCATCAGCCCCAGCATTTT | CASSEARWTLGGKHQPQHF | once | TRBV6-1 | NA | TRBJ1-5
TGTGCCAGCAGTTTTCCGCTTAGCGGGGGGGCCCCAGATACGCAGTATTTT | CASSFPLSGGAPDTQYF | NA | TRBV6-2/TRBV6-3 | TRBD2 | TRBJ2-3
TGCGCCAGCAGCTTGGACCAGGGAACAGATACGCAGTATTTT | CASSLDQGTDTQYF | once | TRBV5-1 | NA | TRBJ2-3
TGTGCCATCAGGGGACAGGGGGCCCACGAGCAGTACTTC | CAIRGQGAHEQYF | NA | TRBV10-3 | TRBD1 | TRBJ2-7
TGTGCCAGCAGCGTAGGTTTGGGTGAGGGGGCTAACTATGGCTACACCTTC | CASSVGLGEGANYGYTF | NA | TRBV9 | NA | TRBJ1-2
TGCGCCAGCAGCTTGGCCTTAAGACAGGGCGGCCAAGAGACCCAGTACTTC | CASSLALRQGGQETQYF | NA | TRBV5-1 | TRBD1 | TRBJ2-5
TGCGCCAGCAGCCCAAACATAGCGGGGGGCTCCTACGAGCAGTACTTC | CASSPNIAGGSYEQYF | few | TRBV5-1 | TRBD2 | TRBJ2-7
TGTGCCAGTAGTAACGGGGGTCACTTCTCTGGAAACACCATATATTTT | CASSNGGHFSGNTIYF | NA | TRBV19 | NA | TRBJ1-3